One and the same sample provided the 14 T cell receptor beta chains below, sequenced in a study of T-cell reconstitution after alpha-beta-depleted transplantation in children. Molecular barcoding with unique molecular identifiers was used for the TCRbeta library. In TCRdb, the PCR reads were re-called with MiXCR into one record per CDR3 protein. This sample yields about 150,000 distinct CDR3 sequences, of which 8.5% to 10% are seen a single time; roughly 18% belongs to the top ten. The specimen comprised PBMCs, mostly from graft donor cells, sampled 180 days after TCRalphabeta/CD19-depleted stem cell transplant. These receptors were collected from a female patient aged 2 to 10 who had a stem cell transplant for congenital amegakaryocytic thrombocytopenia, so the T cells may come from the graft donor.

This clonotype was seen only a few times. The J gene is TRBJ2-7, the V gene TRBV5-1; 7 nucleotides match TRBD2. J gave up 3 bases and V 4 bases, and 7 bases lay outside the gene matches. CDR3 size: 14 residues. The germline gives CDR1 SGHRS, CDR2 YFSETQ. For the CDR3, the DNA is TGCGCCAGCAGCCCCGGGGGGTGGCTCTACGAGCAGTACTTC. The encoded protein is CASSPGGWLYEQYF.

The chain uses TRBV20-1 and TRBJ2-3; the D gene is possibly TRBD2 (6 bases). Trimming shortened V by 0 bases and J by 4 bases, and 14 bases separated the two germline ends. Germline V gives CDR1 DFQATT, CDR2 SNEGSKA (reference sequence). The CDR3 length is 15 residues. The DNA of the CDR3 is TGCAGTGCTAGAGACTACCTAGCGACCGCAGATACGCAGTATTTT. Translation gives CSARDYLATADTQYF.

This clonotype was seen many times. This rearrangement joins TRBV28 to TRBJ2-1; no clear D gene. Germline V gene lookup returns CDR1 MDHEN and CDR2 SYDVKM. Trimming cost V 2 bases and J 4 bases, with 6 bases left between them. The CDR3 has 13 amino acids. This CDR3 reads CASSLTPYNEQFF. CDR3 coding DNA: TGTGCCAGCAGTTTAACACCTTACAATGAGCAGTTCTTC.

This clonotype was seen ten or more times. This chain joins TRBV12-3 or TRBV12-4 and TRBJ2-7, with 8 bases that match TRBD1. Unmatched junction bases numbered 4, after V lost 3 bases and J lost 3 bases. This CDR3 has 14 amino acids. In DNA form, the CDR3 reads TGTGCCAGCAGTTTTTCAGGACAGGGCTACGAGCAGTACTTC. Translating gives CASSFSGQGYEQYF.

This chain links TRBV20-1 with TRBJ1-2; D remains ambiguous. CDR3 length: 10 residues. Trimming shortened V by 3 bases and J by 8 bases, and 7 bases separated the two germline ends. CDR1 is DFQATT and CDR2 is SNEGSKA in the germline V gene (reference sequence). The CDR3 sequence: CSASRAGYTF. As DNA, the CDR3 is TGCAGTGCTAGCCGGGCCGGCTACACCTTC.

V usage is TRBV7-8 and J usage is TRBJ2-7; TRBD2 matches 15 bases. The CDR3 contains 16 residues. Germline V gene lookup returns CDR1 SGHVS and CDR2 FQNEAQ. V dropped 1 base and J dropped 6; count of bases not matched to a gene: 4. The CDR3 DNA is TGTGCCAGCAGCTTAGAAACGGGACTAGCGGGAGGCGAGCAGTACTTC. It yields the protein CASSLETGLAGGEQYF.

This chain connects TRBV27 to TRBJ1-2; no definite D call. The germline V gene has CDR1 MNHEY and CDR2 SMNVEV (reference sequence). This CDR3 comprises 15 residues. The V end was cut by 5 bases, the J end by 2 bases, with 15 bases between. This chain's CDR3 is CASSPSEGRNYGYTF. In nucleotides, the CDR3 is TGTGCCAGCAGTCCTTCGGAGGGTAGGAACTATGGCTACACCTTC.

This clonotype was picked up many times. This chain connects TRBV15 to TRBJ2-7; possible D gene TRBD1, 5 bases. This CDR3 contains 14 residues. Trimming cost V 1 base and J 3 bases, with 10 bases left between them. Germline V CDR1 and CDR2: LNHNV, YYDKDF (reference sequence). CDR3 nucleotide sequence: TGTGCCACCAGCAGAGGCACAGGTCTCTACGAGCAGTACTTC. Protein: CATSRGTGLYEQYF. The whole variable domain, remainder taken from reference TRBV15 and TRBJ2-7, is DAMVIQNPRYQVTQFGKPVTLSCSQTLNHNVMYWYQQKSSQAPKLLFHYYDKDFNNEADTPDNFQSRRPNTSFCFLDIRSPGLGDTAMYLCATSRGTGLYEQYFGPGTRLTVT.

This clonotype has a handful of counts. The chain employs TRBV6-5 and TRBJ2-1, with 10 bases lining up with TRBD2. This CDR3 comprises 16 residues. The germline gives CDR1 MNHEY, CDR2 SVGAGI. After removal of 5 bases from V and 7 bases from J, the junction contained 11 bases not matched to a gene. CDR3 DNA: TGTGCCAGCAGTAACCCAAGCGGGAGGGCGGGGAATGAGCAGTTCTTC. This codes for CASSNPSGRAGNEQFF.

This clonotype was seen repeatedly, ten times or more. The chain uses TRBV9 and TRBJ2-3; perhaps TRBD2 as D (5 bases). The ends were cut back, 0 bases at V and 0 bases at J, with 8 bases in the middle. This CDR3 spans 15 amino acids. Germline values: CDR1 SGDLS, CDR2 YYNGEE. CDR3 DNA sequence: TGTGCCAGCAGCGTAGCCGGGATTAGCACAGATACGCAGTATTTT. Amino acid sequence: CASSVAGISTDTQYF.

This clonotype occurred many times. The chain uses TRBV28 and TRBJ1-5; tentatively, D is TRBD1 (5 bases). CDR3 size: 12 residues. CDR1 is MDHEN and CDR2 is SYDVKM in the germline V gene. The CDR3 sequence is CAGARGNQPQHF. DNA of the CDR3: TGTGCAGGGGCGCGGGGCAATCAGCCCCAGCATTTT.

There are many counts of this clonotype. This sequence joins TRBV2 and TRBJ2-3; D might be TRBD2 (7 bases). Per germline, CDR1 SNHLY and CDR2 FYNNEI. The ends were cut back, 6 bases at V and 0 bases at J, with 25 bases in the middle. There are 19 residues in the CDR3. CDR3 protein: CASRFRLGGAVMSTDTQYF. The CDR3, as DNA: TGTGCCAGCAGATTTCGATTAGGGGGGGCGGTGATGAGCACAGATACGCAGTATTTT. The complete variable domain, with remaining parts taken from reference TRBV2 and TRBJ2-3, reads EPEVTQTPSHQVTQMGQEVILRCVPISNHLYFYWYRQILGQKVEFLVSFYNNEISEKSEIFDDQFSVERPDGSNFTLKIRSTKLEDSAMYFCASRFRLGGAVMSTDTQYFGPGTRLTVL.

This clonotype has ten or more counts. The V and J genes are TRBV5-1 and TRBJ2-4; 11 positions match TRBD1. Germline V gives CDR1 SGHRS, CDR2 YFSETQ. Unmatched junction bases numbered 15, after V lost 2 bases and J lost 8 bases. This CDR3 spans 18 amino acids. The CDR3: CASSFLGQGDPPADIQYF. CDR3 nucleotides: TGCGCCAGCAGCTTCTTGGGACAGGGGGACCCCCCGGCGGACATTCAGTACTTC.

The rearrangement links TRBV12-3 or TRBV12-4 to TRBJ1-1; D not certain. Trimming removed 3 bases at V and 1 base at J, with 6 bases between. The CDR3 contains 13 residues. CDR3 in amino acids: CASSFLTNTEAFF. The DNA of the CDR3 is TGTGCCAGCAGTTTTTTAACGAACACTGAAGCTTTCTTT.